This T cell receptor beta chain was identified in a study of T cells after yellow fever vaccination. Overall study: When fractions had low cell numbers, they were prepared with SMART-Seq v4 Ultra Low Input. Study-level results: Post-booster repertoires contained most primary-vaccination clones again (96% CD4, approximately 86% CD8). The secondary response was weaker, and its peak arrived faster, on day 5 versus 15.

This clonotype was seen ten or more times. Its antigen remains unidentified. A single record per CDR3 protein comes from TCRdb applying MiXCR to the 5' RACE reads. The repertoire holds around 63,000 distinct CDR3 sequences, 7.4% seen once, with approximately 34% in the top ten. CDR1 is SGHVS and CDR2 is FNYEAQ in the germline V gene. CDR3 size: 16 residues. The V end lost 1 base, the J end lost 0 bases, and 10 bases lay between the germline ends. The source material was CD8+ T cells sorted from PBMCs, sampled 15 days after the yellow fever booster vaccination. This chain links TRBV7-6 with TRBJ2-1; D possibly corresponds to TRBD2 (5 bases). This TCR derives from a man aged 25-45 years who received the YFV17D yellow fever vaccine. The DNA for the CDR3 is TGTGCCAGCAGCTTAGTCTCGGGAAGCTCCTACAATGAGCAGTTCTTC. As protein: CASSLVSGSSYNEQFF.